The present entry profiles one TCR beta chain with its context. Its antigen is still unknown. Base-call qualities are not available, and no considerably larger clone is one nucleotide away. The record originates from a study of OX40 agonist ivuxolimab in advanced cancers. Broadly, across the study: Ivuxolimab was an agonistic, fully human IgG2 monoclonal antibody directed against OX40 (CD134), a costimulatory receptor. Intravenous ivuxolimab was administered to patients every 2 weeks at six dose levels: 0.01, 0.1, 0.3, 1.5, 3 and 10 mg/kg. Among the approximately 50 dose-escalation patients, some 20 had hepatocellular carcinoma, approximately 15 melanoma, 9 renal cell carcinoma and 9 head and neck cancer. A male proportion of 70% to 90% and a mean age of 60 years, ranging from roughly 23 to 80, were recorded for the dose-escalation cohort. Prior anti-PD-1, anti-PD-L1 or anti-CTLA-4 therapy was permitted, and checkpoint inhibitors had been received by 40% to 50% of dose-escalation patients. Partial responses occurred in three dose-escalation patients: two with cutaneous melanoma and one with hepatocellular carcinoma. The point of sequencing TCRbeta in the periphery was to test whether ivuxolimab changed TCR sequence diversity and drove clonal T-cell expansion. The paper covers the monotherapy dose-escalation part of the phase I ivuxolimab trial, which included N of about 50 patients.

Trimming at the junction amounts to 0 bases on V and 4 bases on J, and the germline ends lie 12 bases apart. CDR3 length: 15 amino acids, cysteine to phenylalanine. Only CDR3 DNA is held: 45 bases, read in frame from base 1. CDR1 and CDR2, looked up from the germline V gene, are MNHEY and SVGAGI. Patients with autoimmune disease history or receiving systemic immunosuppression were excluded from the trial. Peripheral blood for TCR sequencing was collected from all dose cohorts at baseline, on cycle 4 day 1, and on cycle 7 day 1. The samples were drawn from a first-in-human, open-label, multicenter phase I dose-escalation trial of ivuxolimab. Adults with locally advanced or metastatic melanoma, renal cell, hepatocellular, or head and neck squamous cell carcinoma were enrolled in the trial. Before TCR sequencing, CD4+ and CD8+ T cells were separately sorted from peripheral blood. Genomic DNA was isolated from the sorted cells so that the TCRbeta CDR3 region could be sequenced. TCRbeta CDR3 regions were sequenced using the immunoSEQ Assay. Imported from immuneACCESS, the table was reduced by TCRdb to in-frame sequences with V and J called. These copies leave out some clones; in studies compared against another copy, an unresolved V gene accounts for under half, and the cause of the remainder is not known. Here the sample has roughly 40,000 clones; nearly 90% occur a single time. The ten largest clones add up to more than 15% of the sample.

Overall study outcomes, separate from this receptor: In the 0.1-3.0 mg/kg groups, partial responders were among the patients with the lowest normalized peripheral clonal expansion, particularly in CD8+ T cells. Which antigens the clonally expanded peripheral T cells were specific for was not determined. Low levels of normalized T-cell clonal expansion were also seen in some patients who did not respond. After ivuxolimab, expanded clones were on average more numerous among CD8+ T cells than among CD4+ T cells. At doses from 0.1 to 3.0 mg/kg, clonal expansion was seen in both CD4+ and CD8+ blood T cells between baseline and week 6.

Sequencing used CD4+ or CD8+ T cells sorted from blood, obtained in a trial of the OX40 agonist ivuxolimab. The TCR was taken from an adult with an advanced solid tumor such as melanoma, head and neck, liver or kidney cancer. Recombination connected TRBV6-5 to TRBJ1-2, with a weak D call of TRBD1 (5 bases match). The CDR3 protein is CASSYSTGDVYGYTF. The sequence in DNA is TGTGCCAGCAGTTACTCCACCGGGGACGTCTATGGCTACACCTTC.